Listed below are T cell receptor beta chains from one sample, sequenced in a study of blood T cell repertoires in COVID-19. Only in-frame clones appear in the TCRdb table, and some are missing; sequencing was by immunoSEQ multiplex PCR. The sample lists about 93,000 clones, approximately 87% occurring once. Specimen: peripheral blood. These receptor sequences come from a human donor with active COVID-19. The donor label of this sample is uncertain. Both conserved end residues are part of each CDR3. A D gene is named only where the DNA matches it firmly. Size tells how often a clone was seen (once, few, many) or the class of an expanded clone, and some rows leave it out.

TRBJ1-3 TRBV9 . TRBD1 CASSAGEGTGKVEYF TGTGCCAGCAGCGCGGGGGAGGGGACAGGGAAGGTGGAGTATTTT
TRBJ1-6 TRBV19 . TRBD1 CASSLGQGLSPLHF TGTGCCAGTAGCCTTGGACAGGGTCTTTCACCCCTCCACTTT
TRBJ2-2 TRBV6-5 . . CASRYTGANTGELFF TGTGCCAGCCGATATACCGGGGCGAACACCGGGGAGCTGTTTTTT
TRBJ2-7 TRBV7-9 . . CASSRPVGGGYEQYF TGTGCCAGCAGCCGCCCCGTGGGAGGCGGGTACGAGCAGTACTTC
TRBJ1-1 TRBV9 . . CASSVGGTNTEAFF TGTGCCAGCAGCGTTGGAGGGACGAACACTGAAGCTTTCTTT
TRBJ1-2 TRBV6-6 . . CASGEDYGYTF TGTGCTAGCGGGGAGGACTATGGCTACACCTTC
TRBJ2-1 TRBV20-1 . . CSASGFGEQFF TGCAGTGCTAGCGGGTTCGGTGAGCAGTTCTTC
TRBJ2-1 TRBV6-5 . TRBD2 CASASGGAGYNEQFF TGTGCCAGCGCTAGCGGGGGGGCTGGGTACAATGAGCAGTTCTTC
TRBJ2-5 TRBV6-2/TRBV6-3 . . CASSPLDGRETQYF TGTGCCAGCAGCCCACTAGACGGCCGGGAGACCCAGTACTTC
TRBJ2-5 TRBV29-1 . . CSVGRSKEAYQETQYF TGCAGCGTTGGCCGCTCGAAGGAAGCGTACCAAGAGACCCAGTACTTC
TRBJ1-1 TRBV4-3 . . CASSQLQGLVPGFF TGCGCCAGCAGCCAATTACAGGGTCTCGTCCCCGGATTCTTT
TRBJ2-1 TRBV18 . . CASSPLLAHEQFF TGTGCCAGCTCACCTCTACTAGCTCATGAGCAGTTCTTC
TRBJ2-3 TRBV9 . TRBD2 CASSVGGRGAPGDTQYF TGTGCCAGCAGCGTAGGTGGGCGGGGGGCCCCGGGAGATACGCAGTATTTT
TRBJ1-5 TRBV19 . . CASSRLWQGRGNQPQHF TGTGCCAGTAGTCGCCTGTGGCAGGGCCGGGGCAATCAGCCCCAGCATTTT
TRBJ2-5 TRBV5-8 . . CASTPGGRESETQYF TGTGCCAGCACCCCGGGGGGCAGGGAGTCAGAGACCCAGTACTTC
TRBJ1-4 TRBV19 . TRBD1 CASSTRGRDEKLFF TGTGCCAGTAGTACAAGGGGGCGCGATGAAAAACTGTTTTTT
TRBJ2-2 TRBV19 few TRBD2 CATRTSGTGELFF TGTGCCACCAGGACTAGCGGCACCGGGGAGCTGTTTTTT
TRBJ1-2 TRBV19 . TRBD1 CASSSQGQGGGYTF TGTGCCAGTAGTTCTCAAGGACAGGGAGGAGGCTACACCTTC
TRBJ1-1 TRBV7-9 once . CASSLGQYTEAFF TGTGCCAGCAGCTTAGGCCAGTACACTGAAGCTTTCTTT
TRBJ2-7 TRBV5-1 few TRBD1 CASRPRRDSYEQYF TGCGCCAGCAGGCCGCGCAGGGACAGCTACGAGCAGTACTTC
TRBJ1-5 TRBV3-1/TRBV3-2 . TRBD1 CASSLQGSNQPQHF TGTGCCAGCAGCCTACAGGGGAGCAATCAGCCCCAGCATTTT
TRBJ1-2 TRBV29-1 . . CSVEARQSNYGYTF TGCAGCGTTGAAGCTCGACAGTCTAACTATGGCTACACCTTC
TRBJ1-2 TRBV28 . TRBD1 CASRPAMSTGSRLYGYTF TGTGCCAGCAGGCCGGCAATGTCGACAGGGTCTAGACTCTATGGCTACACCTTC
TRBJ1-5 TRBV5-1 . . CASSLGSPRGNQPQHF TGCGCCAGCAGCTTGGGATCTCCACGGGGCAATCAGCCCCAGCATTTT
TRBJ2-3 TRBV2 . . CASRAGTDTQYF TGTGCCAGCAGGGCGGGGACAGATACGCAGTATTTT
TRBJ2-2 TRBV29-1 . TRBD1 CSARTGTGYTGELFF TGCAGCGCCCGAACCGGGACAGGCTACACCGGGGAGCTGTTTTTT
TRBJ2-7 TRBV4-1 once . CASSQGRGGYEQYF TGCGCCAGCAGCCAAGGAAGGGGCGGCTACGAGCAGTACTTC